A selection of T cell receptor beta chains follows, all from one sample in a study of cytomegalovirus exposure and HLA in healthy donors. Here immunoSEQ multiplex PCR was the method, and the copy in TCRdb shows in-frame clones only, minus some. The table has roughly 120,000 clones, 65% to 80% seen once. Material: PBMCs. All receptors come from a woman aged 60-70 years in good health and CMV-seropositive. The CDR3 runs from the conserved cysteine through the conserved F or W. The D gene is left open where the match is weak. Expanded clones get a size class; other rows say once, few or many, or leave the size out.

d_gene	abundance	j_gene	v_gene	CDR3nt	CDR3aa
.	once	TRBJ1-2	TRBV6-4	TGTGCCAGCAATCCAAACCTCCGGGAAAGGGATGGCTACACCTTC	CASNPNLRERDGYTF
.	.	TRBJ2-7	TRBV5-1	TGCGCCAGCAGCTTCACGTTAGGGAGCGCCGAGCAGTACTTC	CASSFTLGSAEQYF
.	.	TRBJ2-4	TRBV7-8	TGTGCCAGCAGCTTAGCGCGGCTAGCCAAAAACATTCAGTACTTC	CASSLARLAKNIQYF
.	.	TRBJ2-3	TRBV9	TGTGCCAGCAGCGTAGCTAGCTTGGATACGCAGTATTTT	CASSVASLDTQYF
TRBD2	.	TRBJ2-7	TRBV28	TGTGCCAGCAGTTCCTTCTTCACTAGCGGGAGTTCCTACGAGCAGTACTTC	CASSSFFTSGSSYEQYF
.	.	TRBJ2-3	TRBV19	TGTGCCAGTAGTGACAGGTTGACAGATACGCAGTATTTT	CASSDRLTDTQYF
TRBD2	.	TRBJ2-7	TRBV9	TGTGCCAGCAGCGTAGATGAAGGGGGACTAGTCTACGAGCAGTACTTC	CASSVDEGGLVYEQYF
.	.	TRBJ1-2	TRBV7-9	TGTGCCAGCAGCCCAGCAGGGTACGGCTACACCTTC	CASSPAGYGYTF
.	.	TRBJ2-1	TRBV4-2	TGTGCCAGCAGCGGCCAGCTAGGGGCCACTTCCTACAATGAGCAGTTCTTC	CASSGQLGATSYNEQFF
.	.	TRBJ1-2	TRBV6-1	TGTGCCAGCAGTGACGCAAGCGGTAACACCTTC	CASSDASGNTF
.	.	TRBJ2-5	TRBV7-6	TGTGCCAGCAGCTTACTTTCCCCCCCGAGGGAGACCCAGTACTTC	CASSLLSPPRETQYF
TRBD2	.	TRBJ2-1	TRBV4-2	TGTGCCAGCAGCCAAGAACTCGAGCGGGAGGTAAGGAATGAGCAGTTCTTC	CASSQELEREVRNEQFF
TRBD1	once	TRBJ2-7	TRBV5-1	TGCGCCAGCAGCTTAGGGGGCAGCCTAATGAACGAGCAGTACTTC	CASSLGGSLMNEQYF
TRBD2	.	TRBJ2-1	TRBV5-8	TGTGCCAGCAGCGTGCCGGGACTAGCACCGTACAATGAGCAGTTCTTC	CASSVPGLAPYNEQFF
.	.	TRBJ1-2	TRBV6-1	TGTGCCAGCAGTGAACCCGTACAGTATGGCTACACCTTC	CASSEPVQYGYTF
.	few	TRBJ2-2	TRBV11-2	TGTGCCAGCAGCTCGGGAGATTTCAGCGGGGAGCTGTTTTTT	CASSSGDFSGELFF
TRBD1	.	TRBJ2-2	TRBV19	TGTGCCAGTAGTATTACAGGGGATACCGGGGAGCTGTTTTTT	CASSITGDTGELFF
.	.	TRBJ2-7	TRBV2	TGTGCCAGCAGTGCGGACTCCAACTCCTACGAGCAGTACTTC	CASSADSNSYEQYF
TRBD1	.	TRBJ2-3	TRBV7-2	TGTGCCAGCAGCGGGACAGGGGGGGCAGATACGCAGTATTTT	CASSGTGGADTQYF
.	.	TRBJ2-2	TRBV9	TGTGCCAGCAGCCCCCATGGGACACCGAACACCGGGGAGCTGTTTTTT	CASSPHGTPNTGELFF
TRBD2	.	TRBJ2-7	TRBV5-1	TGCGCCAGCAGGTGGCTAGCGGGACCCTACGAGCAGTACTTC	CASRWLAGPYEQYF
TRBD1	.	TRBJ1-2	TRBV5-1	TGCGCCAGCAGCTTGGCCCCGGGACAGATCTATGGCTACACCTTC	CASSLAPGQIYGYTF
.	.	TRBJ1-5	TRBV28	TGTGCCAGCAGTTTATATCGGGGAGGATTGCAGCCCCAGCATTTT	CASSLYRGGLQPQHF
.	few	TRBJ1-3	TRBV28	TGTGCCAGCAGTTTGATTGTCCAACCTAACTCTGGAAACACCATATATTTT	CASSLIVQPNSGNTIYF
.	.	TRBJ2-2	TRBV19	TGTGCCAGCCGGGACATAACGTCCACCGGGGAGCTGTTTTTT	CASRDITSTGELFF
.	.	TRBJ2-7	TRBV5-1	TGCGCCAGCAGCTCCACAGGATCCGAGCAGTACTTC	CASSSTGSEQYF
TRBD2	.	TRBJ2-7	TRBV5-4	TGTGCCAGCAGCCAGGGACTAGCGAACTACGAGCAGTACTTC	CASSQGLANYEQYF
.	once	TRBJ1-2	TRBV10-3	TGTGCCATCAGTGAAGGTCAAGACAGCTACTACACCTTC	CAISEGQDSYYTF
.	.	TRBJ1-1	TRBV7-9	TGTGCCAGCAGCTTAGGTACAGCTGACACTGAAGCTTTCTTT	CASSLGTADTEAFF
.	.	TRBJ2-2	TRBV2	TGTGCCAGCAGTATCACAATCTACACCGGGGAGCTGTTTTTT	CASSITIYTGELFF
TRBD2	.	TRBJ2-7	TRBV19	TGTGCCAGTAGTCAAGCGGGGGACTACGAGCAGTACTTC	CASSQAGDYEQYF
.	.	TRBJ2-7	TRBV5-1	TGCGCCAGCAGCTTGAGCGCAGGGCCCTACTCCTACGAGCAGTACTTC	CASSLSAGPYSYEQYF
TRBD1	.	TRBJ2-7	TRBV18	TGTGCCAGCTCACCAGGGACAGGGAAATACGAGCAGTACTTC	CASSPGTGKYEQYF
.	.	TRBJ1-1	TRBV28	TGTGCCAGCACCAACCTAGGCACCGAGTTAACAAGAGATGAAGCTTTCTTT	CASTNLGTELTRDEAFF
.	.	TRBJ2-1	TRBV5-6	TGTGCCAGCAGCTTGGATACAGGGCGGCAGTTCTTC	CASSLDTGRQFF
.	.	TRBJ2-1	TRBV5-1	TGCGCCAGCAGCTTGGGAGGCTACCACAATGAGCAGTTCTTC	CASSLGGYHNEQFF
TRBD1	once	TRBJ2-5	TRBV18	TGTGCCAGCTCAGGTTTGAGACAGGGGAAACTCGGGCAGTACTTC	CASSGLRQGKLGQYF